This T cell receptor beta chain was found in a study of blood T cell repertoires in COVID-19. Across the whole study: T cells, B-cell-depleted T cells, or PBMCs provided the cDNA or gDNA that served as material.

Authors' processing steps: It was from reference gene primer amplification that nucleated cell counts were estimated. The protocol was immunoSEQ multiplex PCR, while the TCRdb copy is restricted to in-frame clones and leaves out a portion. From that table come the V and J calls and clone size; the DNA was used to work out D and trimming. The table has around 240,000 clones, about 83% seen once. The sequenced material came from peripheral blood. The TCR sequence derives from a woman between 45 and 60 years old with acute or convalescent COVID-19.

This chain's CDR3 is CASSPRGQRNTEAFF. For the CDR3, the DNA is TGTGCCAGCAGCCCCCGGGGACAGAGGAACACTGAAGCTTTCTTT. The chain combines TRBV5-4 with TRBJ1-1; 7 bases align to TRBD1. The CDR3 loop spans 15 amino acids. V was pared by 4 bases and J by 1 base, with 7 bases of the junction left unmatched. In germline, CDR1 is SGHNT, CDR2 YYREEE (reference sequence). The full variable domain, its missing parts supplied by reference TRBV5-4 and TRBJ1-1, is ETGVTQSPTHLIKTRGQQVTLRCSSQSGHNTVSWYQQALGQGPQFIFQYYREEENGRGNFPPRFSGLQFPNYSSELNVNALELDDSALYLCASSPRGQRNTEAFFGQGTRLTVV.